These 11 T cell receptor beta chains were sequenced from one sample in a study of spatial heterogeneity in lung cancer. General study results and limits: The study found that expanded intratumoral alpha and beta TCR counts tracked tumor mutation counts.

These receptors have no identified antigens. Stated time point: sample taken at primary tumor resection. TCRdb redid the calling of the 5' RACE reads with MiXCR, one entry per CDR3 protein. The data show around 18,000 distinct CDR3 sequences, roughly 7% seen once. This sample comprised lung tumor tissue, obtained at surgery. The receptors here all came from a female donor with early-stage non-small cell lung cancer.

The V and J genes are TRBV11-3 and TRBJ2-2, with a weak D call TRBD2 (6 bases). The germline gives CDR1 SGHNT, CDR2 YENEEA. Trimming cost V 3 bases and J 2 bases, with 13 bases left between them. This CDR3 is built from 16 residues. CDR3 protein: CASSLAPGTNTGELFF. The DNA of the CDR3 is TGTGCCAGCAGCTTGGCGCCGGGGACTAACACCGGGGAGCTGTTTTTT.

This clonotype came up many times. This chain connects TRBV10-3 to TRBJ2-5, with 9 bases that match TRBD2. The trim removed 11 bases at V and 3 bases at J, leaving 10 bases unmatched. The germline CDR1 and CDR2 sequences are ENHRY and SYGVKD. CDR3 length: 14 amino acids. CDR3 residues: CASRRGGGEETQYF. In DNA, the CDR3 is TGTGCCTCCCGGCGGGGGGGCGGGGAAGAGACCCAGTACTTC.

This sequence joins TRBV6-2 or TRBV6-3 and TRBJ1-6, with 7 bases aligning to TRBD1. This CDR3 is built from 13 residues. J gave up 7 bases and V 10 bases, and 7 bases lay outside the gene matches. Germline V gene sequence: CDR1 MNHEY, CDR2 SVGEGT. The CDR3 coding sequence is TGTGCCACCCACTCGGGACAGAATTCACCCCTCCACTTT. This codes for CATHSGQNSPLHF.

This clonotype has just a few counts. The V and J genes are TRBV6-6 and TRBJ1-2; 8 nucleotides agree with TRBD1. V dropped 5 bases and J dropped 5; count of bases not matched to a gene: 10. The CDR3 covers 15 residues. Per germline, CDR1 MNHNY and CDR2 SVGAGI (reference sequence). The CDR3 loop is CASSRQAQGAYGYTF. CDR3 sequence (DNA): TGTGCCAGCAGTCGGCAGGCCCAGGGGGCATATGGCTACACCTTC.

This clonotype was recorded many times. The chain joins TRBV7-2 to TRBJ2-7, with TRBD2 identical over 8 bases. V shed 3 bases and J 2 bases; nucleotides not matched to a gene: 6. This CDR3 has 15 amino acids. Germline lookup yields CDR1 SGHTA and CDR2 FQGNSA. The CDR3 loop is CASSLGAGAAYEQYF. Here the CDR3 DNA reads TGTGCCAGCAGCTTGGGAGCGGGGGCCGCCTACGAGCAGTACTTC.

This clonotype was detected a few times. CDR3 region: CATSRDLGSGGPHTQYF. The DNA of the CDR3 is TGTGCCACCAGCAGAGATCTTGGGAGCGGGGGGCCTCATACGCAGTATTTT. The J gene is TRBJ2-3, the V gene TRBV15; 9 bases match TRBD2. CDR1 and CDR2 (germline): LNHNV, YYDKDF (reference sequence). V lost 0 bases, J lost 7 bases, and 11 bases stayed unmatched. This CDR3 has 17 amino acids.

This clonotype was seen at least ten times. The V gene is TRBV6-5, the J gene TRBJ1-1; D is perhaps TRBD1 (6 bases). The V end was cut by 8 bases, the J end by 6 bases, with 16 bases between. The CDR3 is 13 amino acids. The V gene's germline CDR1 is MNHEY and CDR2 SVGAGI. The CDR3 reads CASGQRRGPEAFF. The CDR3 DNA reads TGTGCCAGCGGACAGAGGAGGGGACCTGAAGCTTTCTTT.

This clonotype was seen repeatedly, ten times or more. The CDR3 region is CAKWNNYGYTF. The CDR3 DNA is TGTGCAAAATGGAACAACTATGGCTACACCTTC. The V call is TRBV30, the J call TRBJ1-2, with D uncertain. In germline, CDR1 is GTSNPN, CDR2 SVGIG (reference sequence). This CDR3 is built from 11 residues. The full variable domain, its missing parts supplied by reference TRBV30 and TRBJ1-2, is SQTIHQWPATLVQPVGSPLSLECTVEGTSNPNLYWYRQAAGRGLQLLFYSVGIGQISSEVPQNLSASRPQDRQFILSSKKLLLSDSGFYLCAKWNNYGYTFGSGTRLTVV.

This clonotype was counted many times. The rearrangement joins TRBV20-1 to TRBJ2-1; D not resolved. This CDR3 has 14 amino acids. Germline loops: CDR1 DFQATT, CDR2 SNEGSKA (reference sequence). Trimming removed 5 bases at V and 4 bases at J, with 15 bases between. CDR3 in amino acids: CSAPLPGRYNEQFF. DNA of the CDR3: TGCAGTGCTCCGTTACCCGGGCGGTACAATGAGCAGTTCTTC.

The chain joins TRBV9 to TRBJ2-7; 12 bases line up with TRBD2. V trimming: 4 bases; J trimming: 5 bases; junction bases outside the gene matches: 1. This CDR3 is 13 amino acids long. The germline V gene encodes CDR1 SGDLS and CDR2 YYNGEE. The CDR3 DNA reads as TGTGCCAGCAGCCCTAGCGGGGGGGACGAGCAGTACTTC. This sequence encodes CASSPSGGDEQYF.

In this sample, this clonotype turned up many times. The genes are TRBV2 and TRBJ2-3, with 7 nucleotides matching TRBD2. The V and J ends lost 5 bases and 3 bases, in that order; junction bases with no gene match: 11. There are 16 residues in the CDR3. Germline CDR1 reads SNHLY; CDR2 reads FYNNEI. CDR3 DNA: TGTGCCAGCAGTCTTCAGCGGGGCGAAGGGACAGATACGCAGTATTTT. Protein sequence: CASSLQRGEGTDTQYF.